The source of this T cell receptor (beta chain) is a study of T cell repertoires in cytomegalovirus infection. Background on the study: Shared public TCR beta signatures pointed to both CMV infection and a matching HLA type. Study results and caveats: People with CMV and the relevant HLA were identified by cumulative public TCR beta family frequency. HLA-C-restricted CMV-specific TCR beta clonotypes prevailed in the ex vivo response.

TCRdb re-analysed the reads in MiXCR, keeping a single row per CDR3 protein. The data contain approximately 500,000 distinct CDR3 sequences, about 15% of them singletons. This clonotype has more than one count but fewer than ten. The target antigen is unknown. Source material: CD8+ T cells from PBMCs. The clonotype was recovered from a human donor in good health (CMV status not recorded). Some clones in this sample may be carry-over from other donors' samples.

CDR3 sequence (DNA): TGTGCCAGCAGCTTAATAAGTAGAGGACTAGCGGGAGGCGAGCAGTACTTC. Translation gives CASSLISRGLAGGEQYF. The V gene is TRBV7-3, the J gene TRBJ2-7; 14 positions agree with TRBD2. Trimming took 1 base from V and 6 from J; bases not matched to a gene: 8. CDR3 size: 17 residues. The germline V gene has CDR1 SGHTA and CDR2 FQGTGA.